Listed here are 5 T cell receptor beta chains from one sample, sequenced in a study of cytomegalovirus exposure and HLA in healthy donors. The PCR employed 60 Vbeta primers together with 13 Jbeta primers. TCRdb's table, derived via immunoSEQ multiplex PCR, lists solely in-frame clones and lacks some. This table has roughly 160,000 clones, roughly 89% appearing once. Sequencing was carried out using PBMCs. The receptors shown here come from a woman aged 25 to 45 in good health and CMV-seronegative.

This clone was observed once. The chain uses TRBV9 and TRBJ2-7, with TRBD2 as a possible D gene (6 bases). CDR1 SGDLS and CDR2 YYNGEE come from the germline V gene. Between the trimmed V and J ends, which lost 3 bases and 3 bases, there was a span of 16 bases. This CDR3 comprises 15 residues. CDR3 nucleotide sequence: TGTGCCAGCAGCGAAGACATAGCGGAGTACTACGAGCAGTACTTC. It codes for CASSEDIAEYYEQYF.

Here the CDR3 reads CASSTWSSYEQYF. CDR3 coding DNA: TGTGCCAGCAGTACATGGAGCTCCTACGAGCAGTACTTC. The V gene is TRBV7-2, the J gene TRBJ2-7; D remains unclear. In germline, CDR1 is SGHTA, CDR2 FQGNSA. The CDR3 is made up of 13 amino acids. The V end was cut by 6 bases, the J end by 0 bases, with 9 bases between. Filled out from reference TRBV7-2 and TRBJ2-7, the complete variable domain reads GAGVSQSPSNKVTEKGKDVELRCDPISGHTALYWYRQSLGQGLEFLIYFQGNSAPDKSGLPSDRFSAERTGGSVSTLTIQRTQQEDSAVYLCASSTWSSYEQYFGPGTRLTVT.

The chain has TRBV28 and TRBJ2-1; weak D call: TRBD1 (5 bases). Looked up from germline, CDR1 is MDHEN and CDR2 is SYDVKM. This CDR3 contains 13 residues. Trimming removed 10 bases at V and 6 bases at J, with 16 bases between. CDR3 region: CATLDSGTNEQFF. For the CDR3, the DNA is TGTGCCACCCTAGACAGTGGTACCAATGAGCAGTTCTTC.

The chain links TRBV7-2 to TRBJ2-2; a weak D match, TRBD2 (6 bases). Germline CDR1 is SGHTA and CDR2 is FQGNSA. The V gene lost 1 base and the J gene lost 4 bases, with 10 bases spanning the gap. The CDR3 totals 15 residues. CDR3 loop: CASSLEAGSTGELFF. As DNA, the CDR3 is TGTGCCAGCAGCTTAGAAGCGGGCTCCACCGGGGAGCTGTTTTTT.

This rearrangement joins TRBV5-6 to TRBJ1-3, with 8 nucleotides matching TRBD1. The germline V gene has CDR1 SGHDT and CDR2 YYEEEE. V lost 3 bases to trimming and J lost 1 base; unmatched junction nucleotides: 3. The CDR3 is 15 residues long. This CDR3 reads CASSYRTGSGNTIYF. CDR3 nucleotide sequence: TGTGCCAGCAGCTACCGGACAGGGTCTGGAAACACCATATATTTT.